This TCR beta chain was observed in a study of T cells in Graves' hyperthyroidism and ophthalmopathy. Across the whole study: The blood sample was taken at first diagnosis, before treatment began.

Germline values: CDR1 SGHNT, CDR2 YYREEE (reference sequence). The CDR3 covers 16 residues. The V end lost 3 bases, the J end lost 1 base, and 13 bases lay between the germline ends. RNA transcripts were the template for amplifying TCR beta CDR3 regions. Researchers ran a first-round RT-PCR on the TCR CDR3 using the HTBI primer set. MiXCR, run by TCRdb on the multiplex PCR reads, gives a single entry per CDR3 protein. The data hold hundreds of thousands of distinct CDR3 sequences, with 35% to 45% observed a single time. The J gene is TRBJ2-2, the V gene TRBV5-4, with no clear D. Sequencing input: blood. The origin of this receptor is a man aged 18 to 29 with Graves' hyperthyroidism. In DNA, the CDR3 is TGTGCCAGCAGCTCCAGTCAAGGGAAGAACACCGGGGAGCTGTTTTTT. This encodes CASSSSQGKNTGELFF.